This TCR beta chain was sequenced for a study of Graves' ophthalmopathy and Graves' hyperthyroidism. This clonotype was counted many times. The antigen is unknown. Moderately to severely active ophthalmopathy under 3 months, CAS at least 3, NOSPECS at least 4. Regarding the study as a whole: Clonotypes were expanded in thyroid at above 0.001 frequency, and most also appeared in blood.

CDR3 length: 14 amino acids. CDR1 DFQATT and CDR2 SNEGSKA come from the germline V gene (reference sequence). V was cut by 3 bases and J by 6 bases, with 14 bases left in between. The authors amplified TCR beta CDR3 regions, and they did so from RNA transcripts for repertoire sequencing. The authors performed first-round RT-PCR with HTBI primers and then a second-round multiplex PCR. TCRdb re-derived calls from the multiplex PCR reads in MiXCR, one entry per CDR3 protein. The sample lists under 350,000 distinct CDR3 sequences, 15% to 20% occurring once. The sequenced sample was peripheral blood. The V gene is TRBV20-1, the J gene TRBJ2-2, with D perhaps given as TRBD1 or TRBD2 (6 bases each). The receptor was derived from an adult man with Graves' ophthalmopathy. As DNA, the CDR3 is TGCAGTGCTAGGGGGGGCTTTTTCGCCGGGGAGCTGTTTTTT. Translated, it gives CSARGGFFAGELFF.